This TCR beta chain is drawn from a study of blood T cells in healthy people across ages. The CDR3 covers 14 residues. CDR1 is MNHNS and CDR2 is SASEGT in the germline V gene. V shed 7 bases and J 11 bases; nucleotides not matched to a gene: 15. A second PCR of about 6 to 12 cycles used a sample-barcoded 5' primer and a J-beta primer mix. TCRdb fed the 5' RACE reads into MiXCR, producing one record per CDR3 protein. The sample has about 930,000 distinct CDR3 sequences, roughly 29% seen once. Turning to this clonotype: A much larger clone sits a single nucleotide away, making a read error possible.

The same specimen was also included in a second study, on T cells of mothers and their children.

The chain has TRBV6-1 and TRBJ2-5; 8 bases match TRBD1. The sequencing input was blood. This TCR derives from a woman aged 40 to 50 in good health. The CDR3 DNA reads TGTGCCAGCAAGTTGACAGGGGTCTACAATGAGCAGTACTTC. Protein sequence: CASKLTGVYNEQYF.